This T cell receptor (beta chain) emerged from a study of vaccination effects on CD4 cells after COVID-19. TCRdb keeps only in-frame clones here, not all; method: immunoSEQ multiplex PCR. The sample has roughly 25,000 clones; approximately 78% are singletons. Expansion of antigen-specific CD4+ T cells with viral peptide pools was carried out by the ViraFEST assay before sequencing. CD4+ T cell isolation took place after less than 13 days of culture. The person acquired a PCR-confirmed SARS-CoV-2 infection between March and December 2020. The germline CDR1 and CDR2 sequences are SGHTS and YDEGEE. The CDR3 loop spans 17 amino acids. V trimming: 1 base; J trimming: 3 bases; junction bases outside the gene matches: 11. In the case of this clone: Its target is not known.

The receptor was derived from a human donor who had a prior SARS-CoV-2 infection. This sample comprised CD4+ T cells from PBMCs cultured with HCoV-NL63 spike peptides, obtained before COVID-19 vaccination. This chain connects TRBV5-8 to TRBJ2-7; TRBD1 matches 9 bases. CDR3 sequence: CASSLWGVGQGNYEQYF. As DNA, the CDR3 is TGTGCCAGCAGCTTGTGGGGCGTGGGACAGGGAAACTACGAGCAGTACTTC.